This TCR beta chain was identified during a study of T-cell reconstitution after alpha-beta-depleted transplantation in children. Broader study findings: The study traced high day-60 TCRbeta diversity in some patients to surviving recipient T cells and thymic progenitors.

Trimming left V 1 base short and J 7 bases short, with 11 bases between. The CDR3 covers 14 residues. Per germline, CDR1 LNHDA and CDR2 SQIVND (reference sequence). Only a few counts were recorded for this clonotype. What it binds is unknown. The TCRbeta library was prepared with unique molecular identifiers. TCRdb itself ran the PCR reads through MiXCR, one entry per CDR3 protein. The sample consists of about 110,000 distinct CDR3 sequences, approximately 10% of them appearing once. This sequence originates from a boy younger than 10 with acute lymphoblastic leukemia, due to receive a stem cell transplant. The chain is built from TRBV19 and TRBJ1-5; no clear D. This material consisted of PBMCs, taken before TCRalphabeta/CD19-depleted stem cell transplant. The CDR3 protein is CASSIARDGQPQHF. The CDR3 DNA is TGTGCCAGTAGTATAGCCCGAGATGGGCAGCCCCAGCATTTT.